This TCR beta chain appears in the sequencing data of a study of T cell responses to AZD1222 COVID-19 vaccine (dated by TCRdb to the early 2020s). Concerning the study at large: AZD1222 recipients given second doses at about 4 weeks or at about 12 weeks were pooled, since spike-specific TCR depth and breadth were not found to differ between the two schedules. A total of more than 230 trial participants underwent TCR sequencing, of whom nearly 210 received two doses of AZD1222 and about 26 received two doses of the MenACWY control vaccine. Trial participants were enrolled by age into 18-55, 56-69 and 70-plus year subgroups, with about 150, 28 and 57 TCR-sequenced participants respectively. The full study reports these points: Vaccine-associated CD4 TCRs spanned the whole spike protein, with dominant responses in regions 160-218 and 743-854. Because no day 14 peak-response samples were available, the repertoires could be characterized only after the peak T cell response. Epitopes outside the regions mutated in the B.1.351 and B.1.1.7 variants were reportedly recognized by nearly half of the unique spike-specific TCRs. Participants were mostly white British, with more females than males. The authors suggested clonal diversity may have been underestimated. Conclusions about previously exposed vaccinees are limited because only five to seven AZD1222 recipients were SARS-CoV-2 seropositive at baseline. After two AZD1222 doses, spike-specific TCR breadth and depth were significantly higher than at day 0 and than in MenACWY recipients. In the small 56-69-year group, the increase in depth fell short of significance, most likely because of low power.

CDR1 and CDR2 (LNHDA, SQIVND) derive from the germline V gene (reference sequence). From cysteine to phenylalanine, the CDR3 is 17 amino acids long. Here the CDR3 DNA is all that survives: 51 bases in frame from base 1. Clipping removes 5 bases from V and 7 bases from J, with 13 as the unmatched junction base count. This sample's time point label indicates: baseline before first vaccination. Samples from vaccinated people were obtained from the UK trials COV001 and COV002, which included a single-blind randomized controlled phase 2/3 trial of AZD1222 (ChAdOx1 nCoV-19) in healthy adults. For TCRbeta chain sequencing, PBMC samples from trial participants were taken at day 0 and at day 28 after the second dose. The CDR3 regions of human TCRbeta chains were analyzed by immunosequencing. As for the original processing: TCRs in the repertoires were matched against a reference library of SARS-CoV-2-specific TCRs that had been generated with the MIRA antigen-specificity platform. Breadth was defined as the fraction of unique TCRs that were SARS-CoV-2-associated. Depth was defined as the fraction of total T cells that were SARS-CoV-2-associated. Using the MIRA data, each spike-specific TCR was mapped to the spike region that the TCR reacts to and placed in a CD4 or CD8 class. Log10-transformed breadth and depth values were compared by one-way ANOVA with Sidak's multiple comparisons tests. TCRdb took this table from immuneACCESS and kept in-frame rearrangements with V and J called. Such tables lack part of the clones; where checked against another copy, unresolved V genes explain under half of the gap, and the rest is unexplained. D and trimming were read from the DNA, whereas the V and J calls and clone size are those reported in that table. The sample table records about 120,000 clones; about 90% of these occur just once. 8.5% to 10% of the sample is in the top ten clones.

A word on this clone: Its antigen is currently not known. Per-base quality was not reported, and no clone a single base away is much larger than it.

The TCR sequence derives from an adult in good health. Source: peripheral blood, taken on day 0 of AZD1222 vaccination. In this chain, TRBV19 is recombined with TRBJ2-2, with 10 bases matching TRBD1. The bases read TGTGCCAGTAGTGCCTCGCGACAGGGGGCGCGCAGCGGGGAGCTGTTTTTT. Its product reads: CASSASRQGARSGELFF. Reference TRBV19 and TRBJ2-2 genes cover what lies past the CDR3, so the full variable domain is DGGITQSPKYLFRKEGQNVTLSCEQNLNHDAMYWYRQDPGQGLRLIYYSQIVNDFQKGDIAEGYSVSREKKESFPLTVTSAQKNPTAFYLCASSASRQGARSGELFFGEGSRLTVL.